Reported below is one T cell receptor (beta chain). Its antigen is still unknown. CDR1 and CDR2 from the germline V gene are SGHRS and YFSETQ. CDR3 size: 14 residues. The authors made the TRB cDNA libraries by 5' RACE using UMI labels. TCRdb reprocessed the 5' RACE reads and keeps a single row for each CDR3 protein, giving no DNA. This repertoire comprises approximately 41,000 distinct CDR3 sequences; its ten largest clones make up roughly a tenth. The entry originates in a study of CXCR3-negative and CXCR3-positive naive CD8 T cells. Study conclusions and caveats: Once cells were cryopreserved, CXCR3 expression went down partly, and most assays used fresh PBMCs. TRBV-TRBJ usage matched between naive CXCR3-negative and CXCR3-positive cells but not between memory cells.

The TCR sequence derives from a human donor in good health. Some clones in this sample may be carry-over from other donors' samples. This chain connects TRBV5-1 to TRBJ1-5; lacking DNA, the TRBD1 call made by TCRdb goes unchecked. The specimen sequenced was memory CD8+ T cells from blood. CDR3: CASSLEQGSKPQHF.